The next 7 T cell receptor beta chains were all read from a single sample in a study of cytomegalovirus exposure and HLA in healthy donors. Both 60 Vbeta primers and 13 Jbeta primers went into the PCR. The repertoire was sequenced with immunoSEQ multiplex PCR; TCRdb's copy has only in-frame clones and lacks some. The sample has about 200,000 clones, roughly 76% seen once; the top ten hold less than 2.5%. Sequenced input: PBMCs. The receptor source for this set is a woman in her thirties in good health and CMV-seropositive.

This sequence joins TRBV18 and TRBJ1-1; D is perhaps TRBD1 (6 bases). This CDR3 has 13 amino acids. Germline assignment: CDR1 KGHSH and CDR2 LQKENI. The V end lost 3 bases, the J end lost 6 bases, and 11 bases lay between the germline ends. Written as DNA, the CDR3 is TGTGCCAGCTCACCTCCCGGGGGGCCTGAAGCTTTCTTT. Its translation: CASSPPGGPEAFF.

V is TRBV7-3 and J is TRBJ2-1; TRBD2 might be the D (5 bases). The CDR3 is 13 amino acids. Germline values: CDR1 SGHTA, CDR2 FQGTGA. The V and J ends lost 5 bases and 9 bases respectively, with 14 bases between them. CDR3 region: CASSLVGGSEQFF. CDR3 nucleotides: TGTGCCAGCAGCCTCGTAGGAGGTTCTGAGCAGTTCTTC.

CDR3 residues: CASSLTGWVTQYF. Written as DNA, the CDR3 is TGTGCCAGTAGTCTGACAGGGTGGGTTACGCAGTATTTT. The chain recombines TRBV19 with TRBJ2-3; 7 nucleotides align to TRBD1. Trimming at V came to 5 bases and at J to 8 bases, leaving 7 bases not matched to a gene. CDR3 size: 13 residues. Germline lookup yields CDR1 LNHDA and CDR2 SQIVND (reference sequence).

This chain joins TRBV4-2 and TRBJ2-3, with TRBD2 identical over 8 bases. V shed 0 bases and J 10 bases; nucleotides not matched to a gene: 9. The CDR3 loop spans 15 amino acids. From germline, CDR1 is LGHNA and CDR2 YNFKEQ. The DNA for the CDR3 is TGTGCCAGCAGCCAAGATATGGCGGGGGGCATTGCGCAGTATTTT. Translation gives CASSQDMAGGIAQYF.

The CDR3 DNA is TGTGCCTGGAGTGTGGGGGGGTATCAGACTGAAGCTTTCTTT. It encodes CAWSVGGYQTEAFF. V is TRBV30 and J is TRBJ1-1; D is perhaps TRBD1 (5 bases). V lost 0 bases, J lost 5 bases, and 13 bases lay in between. CDR1 and CDR2 from the germline V gene are GTSNPN and SVGIG (reference sequence). This CDR3 contains 14 residues.

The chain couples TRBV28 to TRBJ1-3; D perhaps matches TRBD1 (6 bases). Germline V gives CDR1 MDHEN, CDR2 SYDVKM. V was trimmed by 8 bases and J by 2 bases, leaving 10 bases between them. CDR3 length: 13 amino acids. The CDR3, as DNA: TGTGCCAGCCAGGGGTATCCTGGAAACACCATATATTTT. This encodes CASQGYPGNTIYF.

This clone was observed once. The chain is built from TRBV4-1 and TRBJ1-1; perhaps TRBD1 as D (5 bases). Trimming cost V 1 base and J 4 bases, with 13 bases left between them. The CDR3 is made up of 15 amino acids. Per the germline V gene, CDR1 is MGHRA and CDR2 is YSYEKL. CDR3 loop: CASSQVFFRGTEAFF. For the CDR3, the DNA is TGCGCCAGCAGCCAAGTATTTTTTAGGGGCACTGAAGCTTTCTTT.